The next 25 T cell receptor beta chains were all read from a single sample in a study of blood T cell repertoires in COVID-19. Profiling relied on immunoSEQ multiplex PCR, and the TCRdb table lists in-frame clones only, not all of them. The table has some 120,000 clones, 65% to 85% seen once. The sample was peripheral blood. These receptors all stem from a woman in her 70s with acute or convalescent COVID-19.

The chain has TRBV2 and TRBJ2-7; D call uncertain. Germline V lookup: CDR1 SNHLY, CDR2 FYNNEI. This CDR3 has 13 amino acids. Trimming stripped 7 bases from V and 1 base from J, with 11 bases between. The CDR3 spells CASTISRSYEQYF. CDR3 nucleotide sequence: TGTGCCAGCACAATTAGCAGATCCTACGAGCAGTACTTC.

The rearrangement uses TRBV3-1 (or the pseudogene TRBV3-2) and TRBJ2-7; D possibly corresponds to TRBD2 (5 bases). The CDR3 length is 17 residues. V gave up 0 bases and J gave up 1 base, with 16 bases separating them. The germline V gene encodes CDR1 LGHDT and CDR2 YNNKEL (reference sequence). For the CDR3, the DNA is TGTGCCAGCAGCCAAGATGATCGTCTAGCCCCATCCTACGAGCAGTACTTC. Translating gives CASSQDDRLAPSYEQYF.

This clone was recorded only once. Other DNA variants within this sample encode the same CDR3. Written as DNA, the CDR3 is TGTGCCTGGAGTCGCCAGGGAAACGAGCAGTACTTC. It codes for CAWSRQGNEQYF. The chain carries TRBV30 and TRBJ2-7, with D perhaps TRBD1 (5 bases). Germline assignment: CDR1 GTSNPN and CDR2 SVGIG (reference sequence). The CDR3 consists of 12 residues. The V end was cut by 2 bases, the J end by 5 bases, with 10 bases between.

Concerning this clone: Other DNA sequences in the same sample also yield this CDR3. V and J are TRBV5-4 and TRBJ2-3, with 8 bases matching TRBD1. CDR1 and CDR2 from the germline V gene are SGHNT and YYREEE (reference sequence). The CDR3 runs 14 residues. V trimming: 0 bases; J trimming: 3 bases; junction bases outside the gene matches: 0. For the CDR3, the DNA is TGTGCCAGCAGCTTGGACAGGGGGACAGATACGCAGTATTTT. Translating it yields CASSLDRGTDTQYF. The variable domain in full, completed from reference TRBV5-4 and TRBJ2-3, reads ETGVTQSPTHLIKTRGQQVTLRCSSQSGHNTVSWYQQALGQGPQFIFQYYREEENGRGNFPPRFSGLQFPNYSSELNVNALELDDSALYLCASSLDRGTDTQYFGPGTRLTVL.

The CDR3 DNA reads as TGTGCCAGCAGCTTAGGGACTAGCGGGAGTTTAGACATTCAGTACTTC. This sequence encodes CASSLGTSGSLDIQYF. The chain combines TRBV7-8 with TRBJ2-4; 13 bases match TRBD2. Germline V CDR1 and CDR2: SGHVS, FQNEAQ. The CDR3 length is 16 residues. V lost 1 base and J lost 8; bases outside the gene matches: 5.

The rearrangement joins TRBV29-1 to TRBJ1-1; 9 bases map to TRBD1. The V gene's germline CDR1 is SQVTM and CDR2 ANQGSEA. The junction had 3 bases not matched to a gene; V was cut back by 1 base and J by 3 bases. CDR3 size: 14 residues. CDR3 nucleotide sequence: TGCAGCGTTGAAGGGGGACAGGGAGACACTGAAGCTTTCTTT. Protein product: CSVEGGQGDTEAFF.

The V and J genes are TRBV14 and TRBJ1-2; weak D call: TRBD1 (5 bases). Trimming cost V 2 bases and J 8 bases, with 15 bases left between them. This CDR3 has 14 amino acids. Germline CDR1 and CDR2: SGHDN and FVKESK. Written as DNA, the CDR3 is TGTGCCAGCAGCCAATTACAAGGGACTGGGGGCTACACCTTC. Protein product: CASSQLQGTGGYTF.

The rearrangement links TRBV3-1 (or the pseudogene TRBV3-2) to TRBJ2-7, with 12 bases identical to TRBD2. Trimming removed 1 base from V and 6 bases from J; junction bases left unmatched: 4. Per the germline V gene, CDR1 is LGHDT and CDR2 is YNNKEL (reference sequence). The CDR3 sequence is 15 residues long. As DNA, the CDR3 is TGTGCCAGCAGCCAAGGACTAGCGGGAGTTGGCGAGCAGTACTTC. This translates into CASSQGLAGVGEQYF.

This rearrangement joins TRBV19 to TRBJ2-2; 9 positions match TRBD1. The CDR3 runs to 16 residues. The V gene's germline CDR1 is LNHDA and CDR2 SQIVND (reference sequence). The V gene end was trimmed by 5 bases and the J gene end by 7 bases; junction bases not matched to a gene: 11. CDR3 coding DNA: TGTGCCAGTAGTCACCTACCGGGACAGGGCGGCGGGGAGCTGTTTTTT. Translating gives CASSHLPGQGGGELFF. The whole variable domain, filled in from reference TRBV19 and TRBJ2-2, reads DGGITQSPKYLFRKEGQNVTLSCEQNLNHDAMYWYRQDPGQGLRLIYYSQIVNDFQKGDIAEGYSVSREKKESFPLTVTSAQKNPTAFYLCASSHLPGQGGGELFFGEGSRLTVL.

The rearrangement joins TRBV25-1 to TRBJ1-4; 8 bases map to TRBD1. Germline V gene data show CDR1 as MGHDK and CDR2 as SYGVNS. Trimming removed 5 bases from V and 8 bases from J; junction bases left unmatched: 4. The CDR3 runs to 13 residues. The CDR3 DNA sequence: TGTGCCAGCAGTACCACAGGGGGGGAAAAACTGTTTTTT. Translated: CASSTTGGEKLFF.

The rearrangement links TRBV7-9 to TRBJ1-6, with unresolved D. V lost 5 bases and J lost 9, with 8 bases in between. The CDR3 covers 12 residues. Germline V gives CDR1 SEHNR, CDR2 FQNEAQ (reference sequence). The CDR3 region has the DNA TGTGCCAGCAGCGCTGAGATTTCACCCCTCCACTTT. Translated, it gives CASSAEISPLHF.

This clone was detected once. The J gene is TRBJ2-1, the V gene TRBV7-6; maybe TRBD2 (7 bases). The CDR3 totals 17 residues. V gave up 2 bases and J gave up 0 bases, with 14 bases separating them. CDR1 is SGHVS, CDR2 FNYEAQ, per germline. CDR3 amino acids: CASSLISGGASYNEQFF. In DNA, the CDR3 is TGTGCCAGCAGCTTAATAAGTGGGGGGGCCTCCTACAATGAGCAGTTCTTC. The whole variable domain, filled in from reference TRBV7-6 and TRBJ2-1, reads GAGVSQSPRYKVTKRGQDVALRCDPISGHVSLYWYRQALGQGPEFLTYFNYEAQQDKSGLPNDRFSAERPEGSISTLTIQRTEQRDSAMYRCASSLISGGASYNEQFFGPGTRLTVL.

CDR3 amino acids: CASSEAQGLPQFF. CDR3 nucleotide sequence: TGTGCCAGCAGTGAAGCGCAAGGACTACCGCAGTTCTTC. The chain has TRBV6-1 and TRBJ2-1, with D possibly TRBD2 on 6 matching bases. This CDR3 is 13 amino acids long. Germline V CDR1 and CDR2: MNHNS, SASEGT. V dropped 0 bases and J dropped 12 bases, with 12 bases sitting between them.

The chain employs TRBV7-9 and TRBJ2-2; no reliable D call. CDR1 and CDR2 (germline): SEHNR, FQNEAQ (reference sequence). Trimming removed 3 bases at V and 2 bases at J, with 19 bases between. This CDR3 contains 18 residues. CDR3 nucleotide sequence: TGTGCCAGCAGCTTTTATAACCTCTCCGGTATCAACACCGGGGAGCTGTTTTTT. This gives the protein CASSFYNLSGINTGELFF.

This chain links TRBV18 with TRBJ2-1; 9 nucleotides match TRBD2. The CDR3 extends over 16 amino acids. J lost 2 bases, V lost 6 bases, and 8 bases had no gene match. Germline V lookup: CDR1 KGHSH, CDR2 LQKENI. In DNA, the CDR3 is TGTGCCAGCTCGCCCCCGGGACTAGCTCCCTACAATGAGCAGTTCTTC. This translates into CASSPPGLAPYNEQFF.

The chain employs TRBV3-1 (or the pseudogene TRBV3-2) and TRBJ2-3; 7 bases agree with TRBD2. V trimming: 1 base; J trimming: 0 bases; junction bases outside the gene matches: 7. Germline CDR1 reads LGHDT; CDR2 reads YNNKEL (reference sequence). This CDR3 region has 17 residues. The CDR3 sequence is CASSQGASGPSTDTQYF. The DNA for the CDR3 is TGTGCCAGCAGCCAAGGGGCTAGCGGACCTAGCACAGATACGCAGTATTTT.

This clone was recorded once. V and J are TRBV18 and TRBJ1-1; 9 nucleotides align to TRBD1. V lost 6 bases to trimming and J lost 2 bases; unmatched junction nucleotides: 7. The germline V gene has CDR1 KGHSH and CDR2 LQKENI. The CDR3 runs to 15 residues. CDR3: CASSSGTGYNTEAFF. The CDR3 DNA reads as TGTGCCAGCTCGTCCGGGACAGGGTATAACACTGAAGCTTTCTTT.

The chain links TRBV7-2 to TRBJ2-7, with D perhaps TRBD2 (5 bases). V lost 5 bases and J lost 2, with 13 bases in between. Germline V gene data show CDR1 as SGHTA and CDR2 as FQGNSA. The CDR3 has 14 amino acids. Here the CDR3 DNA reads TGTGCCAGCAGCCCCGAGGGTGGAGCCTACGAGCAGTACTTC. Its protein is CASSPEGGAYEQYF.

The gene calls are TRBV5-4 and TRBJ1-4, with D tentatively TRBD1 (6 bases). The germline gives CDR1 SGHNT, CDR2 YYREEE (reference sequence). The CDR3 is made up of 15 amino acids. Trimming left V 4 bases short and J 4 bases short, with 14 bases between. The CDR3 spells CASSRDRRRNEKLFF. The DNA for the CDR3 is TGTGCCAGCAGCCGAGACAGGCGCCGTAATGAAAAACTGTTTTTT.

This clone was observed a few times. This CDR3 is CATSDLTGSYGYTF. The CDR3 DNA sequence: TGTGCCACCAGTGATTTAACGGGGAGCTATGGCTACACCTTC. The gene calls are TRBV24-1 and TRBJ1-2; D call uncertain. The germline CDR1 and CDR2 sequences are KGHDR and SFDVKD. Deletions cut 1 base from V and 4 bases from J, with 9 bases between. CDR3 size: 14 residues.

This clone is a singleton in its sample. The chain recombines TRBV6-5 with TRBJ2-7, with D perhaps TRBD2 (5 bases). Trimming removed 6 bases from V and 5 bases from J, with 14 bases in between. This CDR3 has 13 residues. Germline CDR1 MNHEY, CDR2 SVGAGI. The CDR3 DNA is TGTGCCAGCAGGGACCCCGGAGGCGACGAGCAGTACTTC. It specifies CASRDPGGDEQYF.

This clone was found once. This CDR3 is CASSLDPGLAGETQYF. The CDR3 DNA follows: TGTGCCAGCAGCTTGGACCCGGGACTAGCGGGGGAGACCCAGTACTTC. V usage is TRBV5-4 and J usage is TRBJ2-5; 13 nucleotides align to TRBD2. V lost 0 bases, J lost 5 bases, and 4 bases stayed unmatched. This CDR3 has 16 amino acids. Per germline, CDR1 SGHNT and CDR2 YYREEE (reference sequence).

This chain uses TRBV5-1 with TRBJ1-2; 7 bases map to TRBD1. V lost 3 bases to trimming and J lost 5 bases; unmatched junction nucleotides: 4. Germline V gene sequence: CDR1 SGHRS, CDR2 YFSETQ. The CDR3 covers 13 residues. CDR3 bases: TGCGCCAGCAGCTCGGACAGGCCTTATGGCTACACCTTC. Protein product: CASSSDRPYGYTF.

Here the CDR3 reads CASSLLAGGDEQFF. DNA of the CDR3: TGTGCCAGCAGCTTACTAGCGGGAGGCGATGAGCAGTTCTTC. The chain employs TRBV5-5 and TRBJ2-1, with TRBD2 identical over 12 bases. Unmatched junction bases numbered 2, after V lost 2 bases and J lost 8 bases. CDR1 is SGHKS and CDR2 is YYEKEE in the germline V gene (reference sequence). The CDR3 runs to 14 residues.

The chain is built from TRBV3-1 (or the pseudogene TRBV3-2) and TRBJ1-2; D possibly corresponds to TRBD1 (5 bases). Per germline, CDR1 LGHDT and CDR2 YNNKEL (reference sequence). The germline V and J ends were trimmed by 1 base and 5 bases, with 17 bases remaining between them. This CDR3 contains 16 residues. CDR3: CASSQVGGLREYGYTF. CDR3 nucleotides: TGTGCCAGCAGCCAAGTCGGGGGTTTGCGGGAGTATGGCTACACCTTC.